This T cell receptor beta chain was recovered during a study of T cell changes during pregnancy in multiple sclerosis. J was trimmed by 1 base and V by 0 bases; bases with no gene match: 8. There are 18 residues in the CDR3. Germline lookup yields CDR1 MGHRA and CDR2 YSYEKL. Sequencing used immunoSEQ multiplex PCR; TCRdb keeps in-frame clones, though not all of them. The table includes tens of thousands of clones, around 94% detected once. The receptor was isolated from a female donor in good health, enrolled as a control in a pregnancy study. The source material was peripheral blood, sampled in the third trimester of pregnancy. This chain links TRBV4-1 with TRBJ2-7; 11 bases match TRBD2. The CDR3: CASSQDPGGTSGSYEQYF. In nucleotides, the CDR3 is TGCGCCAGCAGCCAAGATCCTGGGGGGACTAGCGGATCCTACGAGCAGTACTTC.